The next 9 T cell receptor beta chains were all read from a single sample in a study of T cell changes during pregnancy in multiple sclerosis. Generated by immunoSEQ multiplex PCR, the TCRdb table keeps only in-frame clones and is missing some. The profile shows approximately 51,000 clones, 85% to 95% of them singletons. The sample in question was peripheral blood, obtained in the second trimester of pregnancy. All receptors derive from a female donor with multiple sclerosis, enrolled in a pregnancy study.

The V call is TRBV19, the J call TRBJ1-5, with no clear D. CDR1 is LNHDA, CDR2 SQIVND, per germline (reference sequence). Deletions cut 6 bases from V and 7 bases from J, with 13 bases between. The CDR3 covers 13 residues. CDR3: CASSRTGGQPQHF. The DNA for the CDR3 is TGTGCCAGTAGCCGAACGGGAGGCCAGCCCCAGCATTTT.

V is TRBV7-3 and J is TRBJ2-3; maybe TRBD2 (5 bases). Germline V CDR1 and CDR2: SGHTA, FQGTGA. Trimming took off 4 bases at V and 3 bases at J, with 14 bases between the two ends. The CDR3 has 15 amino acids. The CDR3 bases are TGTGCCAGCAGCTCCCGGGGTAGCCTAACAGATACGCAGTATTTT. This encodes CASSSRGSLTDTQYF.

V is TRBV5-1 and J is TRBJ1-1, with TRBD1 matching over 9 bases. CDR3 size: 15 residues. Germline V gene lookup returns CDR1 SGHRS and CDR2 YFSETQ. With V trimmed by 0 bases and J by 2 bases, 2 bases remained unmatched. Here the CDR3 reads CASSLETGGNTEAFF. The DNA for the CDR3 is TGCGCCAGCAGCTTGGAGACAGGGGGAAACACTGAAGCTTTCTTT.

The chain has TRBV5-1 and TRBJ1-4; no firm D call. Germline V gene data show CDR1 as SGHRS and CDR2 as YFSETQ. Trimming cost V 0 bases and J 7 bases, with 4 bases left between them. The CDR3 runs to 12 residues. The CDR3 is CASSLEPEKLFF. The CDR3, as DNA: TGCGCCAGCAGCTTGGAGCCTGAAAAACTGTTTTTT. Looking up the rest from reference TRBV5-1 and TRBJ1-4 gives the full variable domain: KAGVTQTPRYLIKTRGQQVTLSCSPISGHRSVSWYQQTPGQGLQFLFEYFSETQRNKGNFPGRFSGRQFSNSRSEMNVSTLELGDSALYLCASSLEPEKLFFGSGTQLSVL.

This CDR3 is CASSAESNEKLFF. In DNA, the CDR3 is TGTGCCAGCAGTGCCGAGTCGAATGAAAAACTGTTTTTT. The J gene is TRBJ1-4, the V gene TRBV2; unclear D gene. CDR1 is SNHLY, CDR2 FYNNEI, per germline. V was trimmed by 4 bases and J by 5 bases, leaving 8 bases between them. This CDR3 has 13 residues. The full variable domain, rest sourced from reference TRBV2 and TRBJ1-4, is EPEVTQTPSHQVTQMGQEVILRCVPISNHLYFYWYRQILGQKVEFLVSFYNNEISEKSEIFDDQFSVERPDGSNFTLKIRSTKLEDSAMYFCASSAESNEKLFFGSGTQLSVL.

CDR3 amino acids: CASSKRSSGNTIYF. In DNA, the CDR3 is TGTGCCAGCAGTAAGCGAAGCTCTGGAAACACCATATATTTT. The chain combines TRBV6-5 with TRBJ1-3; D not resolved. The germline V gene encodes CDR1 MNHEY and CDR2 SVGAGI. V was cut by 5 bases and J by 0 bases, with 8 bases left in between. The CDR3 has 14 amino acids.

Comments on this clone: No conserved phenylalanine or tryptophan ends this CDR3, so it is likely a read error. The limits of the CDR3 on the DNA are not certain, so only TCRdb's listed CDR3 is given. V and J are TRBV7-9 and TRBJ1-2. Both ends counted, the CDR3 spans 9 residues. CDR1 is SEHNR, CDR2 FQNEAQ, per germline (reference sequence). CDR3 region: CAVSGEQPV.

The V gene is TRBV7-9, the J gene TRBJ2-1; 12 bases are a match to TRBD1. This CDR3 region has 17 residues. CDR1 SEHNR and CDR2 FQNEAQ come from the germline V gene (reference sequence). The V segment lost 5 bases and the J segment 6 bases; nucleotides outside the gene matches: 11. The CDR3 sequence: CASSPPRPGQGANEQFF. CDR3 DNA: TGTGCCAGCAGCCCCCCGCGCCCGGGACAGGGGGCCAATGAGCAGTTCTTC. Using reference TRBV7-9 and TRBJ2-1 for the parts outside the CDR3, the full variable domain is DTGVSQNPRHKITKRGQNVTFRCDPISEHNRLYWYRQTLGQGPEFLTYFQNEAQLEKSRLLSDRFSAERPKGSFSTLEIQRTEQGDSAMYLCASSPPRPGQGANEQFFGPGTRLTVL.

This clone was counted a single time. The CDR3 region is CASSAGQGFSYEQYF. CDR3 DNA: TGCGCCAGCAGCGCGGGACAGGGGTTTTCCTACGAGCAGTACTTC. This chain links TRBV4-3 with TRBJ2-7; TRBD1 matches 10 bases. After removal of 5 bases from V and 1 base from J, the junction contained 5 bases not matched to a gene. The CDR3 runs 15 residues. Looked up from germline, CDR1 is LGHNA and CDR2 is YSLEER.